This is a list of T cell receptor beta chains from one sample in a study of blood T cells in healthy people across ages. One entry per CDR3 protein, called by TCRdb with MiXCR from the 5' RACE reads. The sample records 700,000 to 850,000 distinct CDR3 sequences, under 40% being singletons. The sample taken for sequencing was blood. These receptors were obtained from a man younger than 30 in good health. Both conserved end residues are part of each CDR3. D genes are given only for firm matches. Size tells how often a clone was seen (once, few, many) or the class of an expanded clone, and some rows leave it out.

>TRBV20-1|NA|TRBJ1-1|NA
CSAIAVDGNTEAFF
TGCAGTGCCATAGCCGTGGACGGAAACACTGAAGCTTTCTTT
>TRBV6-6|NA|TRBJ2-3|NA
CASSTVGAGTDTQYF
TGTGCCAGCAGTACCGTTGGCGCGGGCACAGATACGCAGTATTTT
>TRBV5-1|NA|TRBJ1-1|NA
CASSLAVDTEAFF
TGCGCCAGCAGCTTGGCAGTGGACACTGAAGCTTTCTTT
>TRBV11-2|NA|TRBJ2-1|once
CASRVEGLKGGSEQFF
TGTGCCAGCAGGGTAGAGGGGCTAAAAGGAGGTAGTGAGCAGTTCTTC
>TRBV13|NA|TRBJ1-2|NA
CASSLVARNGYTF
TGTGCCAGCAGCTTAGTAGCGCGTAATGGCTACACCTTC
>TRBV15|NA|TRBJ2-3|NA
CATSREYRFSTDTQYF
TGTGCCACCAGCAGAGAGTACAGGTTTAGCACAGATACGCAGTATTTT
>TRBV5-1|TRBD1|TRBJ1-2|NA
CASRRDSGDYGYTF
TGCGCCAGCAGGCGGGACAGTGGAGATTATGGCTACACCTTC
>TRBV5-1|TRBD1|TRBJ2-5|NA
CASTAGQGRLETQYF
TGCGCCAGCACCGCGGGACAGGGGAGATTGGAGACCCAGTACTTC
>TRBV7-2|TRBD2|TRBJ2-3|NA
CAGSLQWRGGSADTQYF
TGTGCCGGCAGCTTACAGTGGCGGGGGGGGTCCGCAGATACGCAGTATTTT
>TRBV25-1|NA|TRBJ2-5|few
CASSAPSEETQYF
TGTGCCAGCAGTGCCCCCTCGGAAGAGACCCAGTACTTC
>TRBV21-1|NA|TRBJ2-5|few
CASSETQYF
TGTGCCAGCAGTGAGACCCAGTACTTC
>TRBV2|NA|TRBJ1-4|NA
CASSRGRFNEKLFF
TGTGCCAGCAGCAGGGGCCGTTTTAATGAAAAACTGTTTTTT
>TRBV2|NA|TRBJ1-2|few
CASEVVASRFGYTF
TGTGCCAGCGAAGTAGTCGCCTCGCGATTCGGCTACACCTTC
>TRBV6-2/TRBV6-3|TRBD1|TRBJ2-1|few
CASRGIQGSSYNEQFF
TGTGCCAGCAGAGGCATACAGGGGAGCTCCTACAATGAGCAGTTCTTC
>TRBV7-2|NA|TRBJ1-4|NA
CASSSARSEKLFF
TGTGCCAGCAGCTCGGCCCGTAGTGAAAAACTGTTTTTT
>TRBV20-1|NA|TRBJ2-1|many
CSASLQGTYNEQFF
TGCAGTGCTAGTCTACAGGGCACCTACAATGAGCAGTTCTTC
>TRBV7-2|TRBD2|TRBJ2-1|NA
CASSSGLAGGQNEQFF
TGTGCCAGCAGCTCGGGACTAGCGGGGGGGCAAAATGAGCAGTTCTTC
>TRBV19|TRBD2|TRBJ2-7|NA
CASSRGLATVEQYF
TGTGCCAGTAGTAGGGGACTAGCTACGGTTGAGCAGTACTTC
>TRBV7-9|NA|TRBJ2-1|few
CASSSPAGSSYNEQFF
TGTGCCAGCAGCTCCCCCGCCGGGAGCTCCTACAATGAGCAGTTCTTC
>TRBV10-3|TRBD2|TRBJ2-5|few
CAISSSGVETQYF
TGTGCCATCAGCAGTAGCGGGGTTGAGACCCAGTACTTC